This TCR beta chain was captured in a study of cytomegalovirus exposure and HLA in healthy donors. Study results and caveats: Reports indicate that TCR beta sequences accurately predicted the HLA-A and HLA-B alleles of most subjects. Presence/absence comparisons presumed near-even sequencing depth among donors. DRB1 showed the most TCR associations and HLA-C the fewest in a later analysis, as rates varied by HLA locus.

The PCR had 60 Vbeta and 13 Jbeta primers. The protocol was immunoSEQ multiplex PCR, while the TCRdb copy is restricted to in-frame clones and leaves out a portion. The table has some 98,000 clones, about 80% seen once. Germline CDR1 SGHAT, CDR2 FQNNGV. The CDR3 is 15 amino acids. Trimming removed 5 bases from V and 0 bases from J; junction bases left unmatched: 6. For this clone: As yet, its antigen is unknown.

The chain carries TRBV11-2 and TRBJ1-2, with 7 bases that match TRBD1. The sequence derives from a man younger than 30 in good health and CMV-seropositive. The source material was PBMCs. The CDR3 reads CASSQGQLANYGYTF. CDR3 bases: TGTGCCAGCAGCCAGGGACAGCTAGCTAACTATGGCTACACCTTC.